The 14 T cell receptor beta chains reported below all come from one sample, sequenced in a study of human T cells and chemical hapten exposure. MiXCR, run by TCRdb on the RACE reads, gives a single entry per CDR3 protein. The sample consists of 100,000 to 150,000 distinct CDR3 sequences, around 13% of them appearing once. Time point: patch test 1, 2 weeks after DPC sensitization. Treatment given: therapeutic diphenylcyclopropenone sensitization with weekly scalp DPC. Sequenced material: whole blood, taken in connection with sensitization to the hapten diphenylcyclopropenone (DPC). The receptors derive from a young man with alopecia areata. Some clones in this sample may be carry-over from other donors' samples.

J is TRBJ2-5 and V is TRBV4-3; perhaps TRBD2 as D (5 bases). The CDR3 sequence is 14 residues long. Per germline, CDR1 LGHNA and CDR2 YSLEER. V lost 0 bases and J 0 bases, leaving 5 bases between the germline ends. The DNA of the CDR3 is TGCGCCAGCAGCCAAGAGCGGGACCAAGAGACCCAGTACTTC. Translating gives CASSQERDQETQYF.

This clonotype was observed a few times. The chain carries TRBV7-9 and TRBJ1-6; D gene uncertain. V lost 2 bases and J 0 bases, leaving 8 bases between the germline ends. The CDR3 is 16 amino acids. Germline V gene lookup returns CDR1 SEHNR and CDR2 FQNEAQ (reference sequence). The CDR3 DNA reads TGTGCCAGCAGCTTACCACAGAGCTCCTATAATTCACCCCTCCACTTT. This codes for CASSLPQSSYNSPLHF.

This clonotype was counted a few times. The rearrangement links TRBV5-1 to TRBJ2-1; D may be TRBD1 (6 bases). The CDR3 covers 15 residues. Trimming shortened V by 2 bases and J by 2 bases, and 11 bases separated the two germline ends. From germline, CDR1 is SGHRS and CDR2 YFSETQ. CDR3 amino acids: CASSFSRGTYNEQFF. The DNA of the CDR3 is TGCGCCAGCAGCTTCTCCAGGGGAACCTACAATGAGCAGTTCTTC.

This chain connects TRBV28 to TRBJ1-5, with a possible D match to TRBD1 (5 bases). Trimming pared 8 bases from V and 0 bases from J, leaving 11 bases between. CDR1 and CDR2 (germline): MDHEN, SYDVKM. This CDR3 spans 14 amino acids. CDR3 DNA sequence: TGTGCCAGCTATGGGGCTGATAGCAATCAGCCCCAGCATTTT. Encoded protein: CASYGADSNQPQHF.

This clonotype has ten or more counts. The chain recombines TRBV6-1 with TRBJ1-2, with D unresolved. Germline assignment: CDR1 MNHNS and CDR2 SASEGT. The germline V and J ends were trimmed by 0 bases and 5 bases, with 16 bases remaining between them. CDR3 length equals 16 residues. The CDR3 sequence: CASSEALAEPGYGYTF. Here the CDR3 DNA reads TGTGCCAGCAGTGAAGCGCTGGCCGAGCCGGGATATGGCTACACCTTC.

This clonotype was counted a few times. CDR3 in amino acids: CASSQDAGFYEQYF. The CDR3 coding sequence is TGCGCCAGCAGCCAAGATGCAGGTTTCTACGAGCAGTACTTC. V and J are TRBV4-3 and TRBJ2-7; D is unresolved. Germline CDR1 reads LGHNA; CDR2 reads YSLEER. The V end lost 0 bases, the J end lost 3 bases, and 9 bases lay between the germline ends. CDR3 length equals 14 residues.

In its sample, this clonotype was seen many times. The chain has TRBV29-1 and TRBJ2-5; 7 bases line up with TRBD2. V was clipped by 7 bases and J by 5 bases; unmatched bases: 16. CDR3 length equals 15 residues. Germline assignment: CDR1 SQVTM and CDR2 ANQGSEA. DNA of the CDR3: TGCAGCGCCGCCAGGCGAAGCGGGGTTTCCGAGACCCAGTACTTC. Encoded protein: CSAARRSGVSETQYF.

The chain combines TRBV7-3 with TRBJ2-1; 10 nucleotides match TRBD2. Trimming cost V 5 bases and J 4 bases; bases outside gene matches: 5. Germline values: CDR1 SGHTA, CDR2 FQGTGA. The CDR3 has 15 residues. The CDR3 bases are TGTGCCAGCAGCCCCGGACTAGCGGAGTACAATGAGCAGTTCTTC. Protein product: CASSPGLAEYNEQFF.

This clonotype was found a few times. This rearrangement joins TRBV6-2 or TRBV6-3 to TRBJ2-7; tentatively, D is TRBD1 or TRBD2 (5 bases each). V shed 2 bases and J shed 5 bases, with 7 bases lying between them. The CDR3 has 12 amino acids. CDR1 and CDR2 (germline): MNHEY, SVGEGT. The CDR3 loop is CASSYQGHEQYV. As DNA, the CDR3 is TGTGCCAGCAGTTACCAGGGACACGAGCAGTACGTC.

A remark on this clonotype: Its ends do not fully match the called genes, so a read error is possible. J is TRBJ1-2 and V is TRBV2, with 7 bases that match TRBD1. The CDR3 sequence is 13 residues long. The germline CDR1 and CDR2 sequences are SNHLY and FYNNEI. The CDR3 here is CASSERGDSGPHF. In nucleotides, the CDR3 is TGTGCCAGCAGTGAAAGGGGGGACAGTGGACCCCACTTC. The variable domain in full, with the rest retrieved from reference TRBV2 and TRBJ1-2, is EPEVTQTPSHQVTQMGQEVILRCVPISNHLYFYWYRQILGQKVEFLVSFYNNEISEKSEIFDDQFSVERPDGSNFTLKIRSTKLEDSAMYFCASSERGDSGPHFGSGTRLTVV.

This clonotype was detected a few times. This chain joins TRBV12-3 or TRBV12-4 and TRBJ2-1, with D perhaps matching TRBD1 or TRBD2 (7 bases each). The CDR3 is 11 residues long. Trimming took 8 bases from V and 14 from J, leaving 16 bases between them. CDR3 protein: CASRRGGHKFF. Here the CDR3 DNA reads TGTGCCAGCCGCAGGGGGGGCCATAAGTTCTTC.

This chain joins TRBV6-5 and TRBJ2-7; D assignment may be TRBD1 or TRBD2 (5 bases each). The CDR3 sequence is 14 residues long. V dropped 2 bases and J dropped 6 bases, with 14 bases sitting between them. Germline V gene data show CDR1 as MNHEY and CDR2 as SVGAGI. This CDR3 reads CASSYRQERGEQYF. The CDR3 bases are TGTGCCAGCAGTTACAGACAAGAGAGGGGCGAGCAGTACTTC.

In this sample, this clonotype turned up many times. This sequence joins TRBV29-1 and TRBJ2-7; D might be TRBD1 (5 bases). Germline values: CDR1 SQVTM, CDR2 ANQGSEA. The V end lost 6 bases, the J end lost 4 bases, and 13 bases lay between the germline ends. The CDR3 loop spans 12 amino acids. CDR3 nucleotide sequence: TGCAGCGTGCGGCAGGGCGGTTACGAGCAGTACTTC. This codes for CSVRQGGYEQYF.

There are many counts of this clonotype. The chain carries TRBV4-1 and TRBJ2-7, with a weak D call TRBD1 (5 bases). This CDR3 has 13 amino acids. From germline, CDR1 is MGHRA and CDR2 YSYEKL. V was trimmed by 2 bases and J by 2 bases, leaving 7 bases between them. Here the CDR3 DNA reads TGCGCCAGCAGCCAAACAGGTCCCTACGAGCAGTACTTC. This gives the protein CASSQTGPYEQYF.